The rows below give T cell receptor beta chains drawn from one sample of a study of identical twins. TCRdb itself ran the 5' RACE reads through MiXCR, one entry per CDR3 protein. The sample lists 700,000 or so distinct CDR3 sequences, over 8.5% seen once, with around 0.95% in the top ten. These same data were also listed under a study on yellow fever vaccine responses in identical twins.

Sequences were obtained from PBMCs. These receptors came from a woman aged 18-29 years in good health. The CDR3 runs from the conserved cysteine through the conserved F or W.

V gene,J gene,CDR3 protein
TRBV18,TRBJ2-5,CASSSLGQGLMETQYF
TRBV3-1,TRBJ2-2,CASSLLGPSPTGELFF
TRBV28,TRBJ2-1,CASRTSGYEQFF
TRBV11-2,TRBJ2-3,CASSPPGLARSDTQYF
TRBV5-1,TRBJ2-7,CASSLTGTHEQYF
TRBV7-9,TRBJ1-2,CASSFAGWGDYGYTF
TRBV12-3/TRBV12-4,TRBJ1-5,CASTKAGKPQPQHF
TRBV27,TRBJ2-1,CASSLEMGGRMGEQFF
TRBV20-1,TRBJ2-5,CSASGGVPETQYF
TRBV20-1,TRBJ2-7,CSLDLGGGHEQYF
TRBV7-2,TRBJ2-7,CASSRSTSGAGYEQYF
TRBV12-3/TRBV12-4,TRBJ2-7,CASSLAVGSGAYEQYF
TRBV5-1,TRBJ1-1,CASSFGGLGTEAFF
TRBV7-9,TRBJ2-4,CASSLKQGFGIQYF
TRBV7-2,TRBJ1-4,CASSPRQGTNEKLFF
TRBV15,TRBJ2-1,CATSRARLGTGGRNEQFF
TRBV28,TRBJ2-7,CASSPYLASREQCF
TRBV6-1,TRBJ2-5,CASSSAVQQETQYF
TRBV14,TRBJ2-1,CASSQSLGGHNEQFF
TRBV5-4,TRBJ2-7,CASSRWTGSYEQYF
TRBV5-1,TRBJ2-5,CASSFDVGGGETQYF
TRBV20-1,TRBJ2-7,CSANNGQTYEQYF
TRBV7-8,TRBJ2-1,CASSSWDRPNEQFF
TRBV12-3/TRBV12-4,TRBJ2-3,CASSETSAQTFTDTQYF
TRBV12-3/TRBV12-4,TRBJ1-5,CASSRQGYNQPQHF
TRBV15,TRBJ2-7,CATSRGTENYEQYF
TRBV2,TRBJ1-2,CASSGSRGLGYTF
TRBV7-2,TRBJ1-5,CASSFETPLNPPQHF
TRBV10-1,TRBJ1-5,CASSEGLSQPQHF
TRBV4-3,TRBJ2-1,CASSLKLAGGPSNEQFF
TRBV10-3,TRBJ2-3,CAISDRMSGGDPDTQYF
TRBV7-9,TRBJ1-1,CASSSWTGPYTEAFF
TRBV20-1,TRBJ2-7,CSARSRDSYEQYF
TRBV6-5,TRBJ2-1,CASSFPMTSGENNEQFF
TRBV12-3/TRBV12-4,TRBJ2-1,CASSFRVGTGDYNEQFF
TRBV4-3,TRBJ2-7,CASSQSYSYEQYF
TRBV9,TRBJ2-1,CASSVRTSVHFNEQFF
TRBV5-1,TRBJ2-5,CASSPTGPQETQYF
TRBV11-3,TRBJ2-5,CERTTGGHQETQYF
TRBV28,TRBJ2-5,CASSSFPGAGLQETQYF
TRBV7-2,TRBJ2-1,CASSHRGPGPYNEQFF
TRBV7-3,TRBJ2-2,CASSAGRRGDYTGELFF
TRBV3-1,TRBJ2-1,CASSPPLGLALNEQFF
TRBV28,TRBJ2-3,CASNNYGKSGTDTQYF
TRBV5-1,TRBJ1-6,CASSLLYGDLGNSPLHF
TRBV9,TRBJ2-3,CASSVASSAGRGDTQYF
TRBV5-1,TRBJ2-6,CASSLDPGANVLTF
TRBV15,TRBJ2-5,CATSRPGDSTETQYF
TRBV5-1,TRBJ2-2,CASSSRSGGAMTGELFF
TRBV10-3,TRBJ2-7,CAISANGVDEQYF
TRBV5-4,TRBJ1-3,CASSLVGVDTIYF
TRBV3-1,TRBJ2-2,CASSQESGGNTGELFF
TRBV3-1,TRBJ2-5,CASSQDWPTQETQYF